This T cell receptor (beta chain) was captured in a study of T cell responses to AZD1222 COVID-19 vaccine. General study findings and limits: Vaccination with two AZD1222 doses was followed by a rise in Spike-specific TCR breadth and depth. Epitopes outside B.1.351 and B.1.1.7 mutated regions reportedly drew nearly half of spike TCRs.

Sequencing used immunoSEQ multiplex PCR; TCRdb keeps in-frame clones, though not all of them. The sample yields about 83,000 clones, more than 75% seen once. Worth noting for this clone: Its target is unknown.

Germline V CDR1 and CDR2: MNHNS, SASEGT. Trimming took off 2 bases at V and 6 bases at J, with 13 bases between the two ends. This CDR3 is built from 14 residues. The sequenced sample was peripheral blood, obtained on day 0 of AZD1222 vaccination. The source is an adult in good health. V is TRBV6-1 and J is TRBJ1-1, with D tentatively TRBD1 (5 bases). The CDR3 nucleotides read TGTGCCAGCAGTGAATTTGGAGTAGGGGCTGAAGCTTTCTTT. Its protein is CASSEFGVGAEAFF.